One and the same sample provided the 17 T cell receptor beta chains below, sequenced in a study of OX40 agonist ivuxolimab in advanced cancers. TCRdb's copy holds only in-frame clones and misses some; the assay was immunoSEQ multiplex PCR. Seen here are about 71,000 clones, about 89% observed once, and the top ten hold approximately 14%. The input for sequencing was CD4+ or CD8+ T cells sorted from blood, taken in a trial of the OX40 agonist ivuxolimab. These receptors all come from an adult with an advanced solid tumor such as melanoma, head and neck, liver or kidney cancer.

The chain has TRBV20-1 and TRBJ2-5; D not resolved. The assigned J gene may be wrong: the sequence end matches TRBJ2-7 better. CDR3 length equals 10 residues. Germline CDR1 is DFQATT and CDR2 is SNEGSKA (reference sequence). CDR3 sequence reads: CSAGPYEQYF. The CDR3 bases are TGCAGTGCTGGCCCCTACGAGCAGTACTTC.

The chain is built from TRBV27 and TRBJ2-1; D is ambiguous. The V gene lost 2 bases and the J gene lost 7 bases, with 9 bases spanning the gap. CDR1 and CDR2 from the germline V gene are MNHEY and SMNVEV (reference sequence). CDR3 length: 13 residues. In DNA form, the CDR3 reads TGTGCCAGCAGTTTACACAGAGGAAATGAGCAGTTCTTC. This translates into CASSLHRGNEQFF.

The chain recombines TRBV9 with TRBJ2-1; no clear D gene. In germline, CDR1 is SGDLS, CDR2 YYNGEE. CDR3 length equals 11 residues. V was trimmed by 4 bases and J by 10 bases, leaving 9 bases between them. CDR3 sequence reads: CASSREGEQFF. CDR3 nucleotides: TGTGCCAGCAGCCGTGAAGGGGAGCAGTTCTTC.

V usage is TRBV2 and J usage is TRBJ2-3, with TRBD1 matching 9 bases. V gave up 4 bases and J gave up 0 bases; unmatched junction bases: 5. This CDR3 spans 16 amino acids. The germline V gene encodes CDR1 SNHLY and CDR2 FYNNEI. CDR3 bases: TGTGCCAGCAGTGGATCGGGACAGGGCAGCACAGATACGCAGTATTTT. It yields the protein CASSGSGQGSTDTQYF.

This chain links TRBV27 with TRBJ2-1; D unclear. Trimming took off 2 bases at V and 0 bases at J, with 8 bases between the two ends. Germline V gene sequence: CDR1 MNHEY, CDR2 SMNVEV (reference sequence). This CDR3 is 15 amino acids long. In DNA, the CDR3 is TGTGCCAGCAGTTTAACCGGTCCCTCCTACAATGAGCAGTTCTTC. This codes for CASSLTGPSYNEQFF.

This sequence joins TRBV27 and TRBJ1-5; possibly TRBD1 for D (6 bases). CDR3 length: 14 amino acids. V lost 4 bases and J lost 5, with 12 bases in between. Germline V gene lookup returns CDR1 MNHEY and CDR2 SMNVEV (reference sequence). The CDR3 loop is CASSYRGADQPQHF. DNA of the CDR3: TGTGCCAGCAGTTATAGGGGGGCGGATCAGCCCCAGCATTTT.

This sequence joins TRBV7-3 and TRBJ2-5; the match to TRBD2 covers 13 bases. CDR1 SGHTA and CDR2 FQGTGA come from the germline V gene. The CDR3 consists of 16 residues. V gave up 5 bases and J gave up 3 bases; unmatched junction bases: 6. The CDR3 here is CASSQGLAGVKETQYF. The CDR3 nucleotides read TGTGCCAGCAGCCAAGGACTAGCGGGAGTCAAAGAGACCCAGTACTTC.

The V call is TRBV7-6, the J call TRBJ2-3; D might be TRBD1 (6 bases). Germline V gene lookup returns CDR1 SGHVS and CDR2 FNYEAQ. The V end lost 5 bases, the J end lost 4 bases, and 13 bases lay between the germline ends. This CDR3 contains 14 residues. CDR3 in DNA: TGTGCCAGCAGCGCACCCAGGGGCCCAGATACGCAGTATTTT. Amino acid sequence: CASSAPRGPDTQYF.

The CDR3 bases are TGTGCCAGTAGTACCAGGGCGGGTAGCGGGAGAGTGGGGGAGACCCAGTACTTC. Protein sequence: CASSTRAGSGRVGETQYF. The chain recombines TRBV19 with TRBJ2-5; the match to TRBD2 covers 9 bases. The CDR3 spans 18 residues. Germline V CDR1 and CDR2: LNHDA, SQIVND (reference sequence). Germline trimming cut 4 bases from V and 5 bases from J; bases unmatched to any gene: 17.

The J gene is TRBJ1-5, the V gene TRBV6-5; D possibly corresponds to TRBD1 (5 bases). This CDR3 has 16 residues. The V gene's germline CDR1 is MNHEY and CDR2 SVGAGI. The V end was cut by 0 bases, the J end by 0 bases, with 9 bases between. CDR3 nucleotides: TGTGCCAGCAGTTACTCGGGGGAGATTAGCAATCAGCCCCAGCATTTT. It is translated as CASSYSGEISNQPQHF.

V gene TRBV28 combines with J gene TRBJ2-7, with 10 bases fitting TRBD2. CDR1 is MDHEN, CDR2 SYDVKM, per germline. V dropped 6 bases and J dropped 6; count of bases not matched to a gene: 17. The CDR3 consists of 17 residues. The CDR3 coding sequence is TGTGCCAGCAGCCCGAGGACTACAGCGGGAGGGCCCATCGAGCAGTACTTC. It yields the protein CASSPRTTAGGPIEQYF.

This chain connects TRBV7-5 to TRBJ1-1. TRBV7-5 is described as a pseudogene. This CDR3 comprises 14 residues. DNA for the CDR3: TGTGCCAGAAGCTTGAAGGAGGAGGACACTGAAGCTTTCTTT. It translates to CARSLKEEDTEAFF.

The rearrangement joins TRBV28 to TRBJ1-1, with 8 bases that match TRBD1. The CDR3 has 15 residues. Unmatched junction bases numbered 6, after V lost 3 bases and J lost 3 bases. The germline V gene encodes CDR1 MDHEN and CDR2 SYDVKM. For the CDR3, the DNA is TGTGCCAGCAGTTTTGACGAGACAGGGGACACTGAAGCTTTCTTT. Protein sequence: CASSFDETGDTEAFF.

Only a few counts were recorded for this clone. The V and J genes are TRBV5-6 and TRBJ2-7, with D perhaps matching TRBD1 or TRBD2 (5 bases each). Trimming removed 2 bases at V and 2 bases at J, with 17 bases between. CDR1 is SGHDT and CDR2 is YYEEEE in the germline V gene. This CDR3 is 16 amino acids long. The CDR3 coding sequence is TGTGCCAGCAGCTTCCCAAGGCCGGGGCCGACCTACGAGCAGTACTTC. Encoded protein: CASSFPRPGPTYEQYF. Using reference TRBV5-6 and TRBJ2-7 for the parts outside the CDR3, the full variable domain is DAGVTQSPTHLIKTRGQQVTLRCSPKSGHDTVSWYQQALGQGPQFIFQYYEEEERQRGNFPDRFSGHQFPNYSSELNVNALLLGDSALYLCASSFPRPGPTYEQYFGPGTRLTVT.

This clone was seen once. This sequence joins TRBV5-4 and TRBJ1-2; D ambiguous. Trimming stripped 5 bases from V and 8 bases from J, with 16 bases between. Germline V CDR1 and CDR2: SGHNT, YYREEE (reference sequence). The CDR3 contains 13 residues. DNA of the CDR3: TGTGCCAGCAGTTCCAGCGGCGGCTACGGCTACACCTTC. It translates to CASSSSGGYGYTF.

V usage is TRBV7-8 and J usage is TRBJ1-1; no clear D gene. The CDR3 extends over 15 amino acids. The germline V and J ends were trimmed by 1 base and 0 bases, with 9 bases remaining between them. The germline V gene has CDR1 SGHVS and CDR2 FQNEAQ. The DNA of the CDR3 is TGTGCCAGCAGCTTAGTGGTGGATTTGAACACTGAAGCTTTCTTT. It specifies CASSLVVDLNTEAFF.

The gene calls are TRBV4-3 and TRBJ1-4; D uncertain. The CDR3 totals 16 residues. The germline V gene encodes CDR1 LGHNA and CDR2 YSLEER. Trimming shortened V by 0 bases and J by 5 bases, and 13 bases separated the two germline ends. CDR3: CASSQDGDIRNEKLFF. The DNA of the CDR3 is TGCGCCAGCAGCCAAGATGGCGACATTCGGAATGAAAAACTGTTTTTT.